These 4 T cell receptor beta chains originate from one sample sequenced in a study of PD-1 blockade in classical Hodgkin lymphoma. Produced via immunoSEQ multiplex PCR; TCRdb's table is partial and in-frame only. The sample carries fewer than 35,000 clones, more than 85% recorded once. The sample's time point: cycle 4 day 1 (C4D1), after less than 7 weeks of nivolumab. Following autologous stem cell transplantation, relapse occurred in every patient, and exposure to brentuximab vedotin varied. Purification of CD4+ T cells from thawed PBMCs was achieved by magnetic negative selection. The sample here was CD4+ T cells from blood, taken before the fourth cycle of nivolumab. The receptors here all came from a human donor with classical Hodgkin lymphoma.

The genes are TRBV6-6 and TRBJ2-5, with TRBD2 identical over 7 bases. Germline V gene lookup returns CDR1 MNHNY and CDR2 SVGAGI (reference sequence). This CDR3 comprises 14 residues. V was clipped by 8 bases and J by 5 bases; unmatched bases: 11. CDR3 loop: CASHFLRGGETQYF. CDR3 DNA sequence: TGTGCCAGCCATTTCCTAAGGGGAGGGGAGACCCAGTACTTC.

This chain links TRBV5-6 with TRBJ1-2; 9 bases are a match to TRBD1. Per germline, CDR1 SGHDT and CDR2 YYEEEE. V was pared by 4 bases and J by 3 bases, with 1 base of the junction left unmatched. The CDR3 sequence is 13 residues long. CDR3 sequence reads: CASSRDRDYGYTF. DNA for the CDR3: TGTGCCAGCAGCCGGGACAGGGACTATGGCTACACCTTC.

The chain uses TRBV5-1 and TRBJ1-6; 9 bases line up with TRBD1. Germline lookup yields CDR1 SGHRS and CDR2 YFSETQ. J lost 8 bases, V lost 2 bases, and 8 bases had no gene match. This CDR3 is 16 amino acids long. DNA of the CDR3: TGCGCCAGCAGCTTACGGACAGGGGCCGAGGATTCACCCCTCCACTTT. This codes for CASSLRTGAEDSPLHF.

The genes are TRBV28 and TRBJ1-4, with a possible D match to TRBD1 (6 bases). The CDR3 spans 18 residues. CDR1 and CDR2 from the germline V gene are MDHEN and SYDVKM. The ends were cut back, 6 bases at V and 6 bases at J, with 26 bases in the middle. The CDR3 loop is CASSPYRRQARQDEKLFF. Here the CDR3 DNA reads TGTGCCAGCAGCCCTTATCGCCGACAGGCGAGACAAGATGAAAAACTGTTTTTT.